This entry lists 2 T cell receptor beta chains sequenced from one sample in a study of blood T cell repertoires in COVID-19. Profiling relied on immunoSEQ multiplex PCR, and the TCRdb table lists in-frame clones only, not all of them. The sample records 70,000 or so clones, about 88% being singletons. The sample taken for sequencing was peripheral blood. The source is a man aged 65 to 85 with active COVID-19.

The chain employs TRBV28 and TRBJ2-2; TRBD1 agrees at 8 bases. The ends lost 6 bases at V and 7 bases at J; junction bases unmatched: 7. Germline CDR1 and CDR2: MDHEN and SYDVKM. The CDR3 consists of 14 residues. The CDR3 reads CASSRTGLGGELFF. The CDR3 DNA is TGTGCCAGCAGCCGGACAGGGCTCGGCGGGGAGCTGTTTTTT.

V gene TRBV24-1 combines with J gene TRBJ2-2, with 7 positions matching TRBD2. CDR1 is KGHDR, CDR2 SFDVKD, per germline. This CDR3 is built from 13 residues. Losses at the gene ends were 6 bases for V and 6 bases for J; bases not matched to a gene: 3. This CDR3 reads CATSLAGAGELFF. The CDR3 DNA sequence: TGTGCCACCAGTCTTGCGGGGGCCGGGGAGCTGTTTTTT.